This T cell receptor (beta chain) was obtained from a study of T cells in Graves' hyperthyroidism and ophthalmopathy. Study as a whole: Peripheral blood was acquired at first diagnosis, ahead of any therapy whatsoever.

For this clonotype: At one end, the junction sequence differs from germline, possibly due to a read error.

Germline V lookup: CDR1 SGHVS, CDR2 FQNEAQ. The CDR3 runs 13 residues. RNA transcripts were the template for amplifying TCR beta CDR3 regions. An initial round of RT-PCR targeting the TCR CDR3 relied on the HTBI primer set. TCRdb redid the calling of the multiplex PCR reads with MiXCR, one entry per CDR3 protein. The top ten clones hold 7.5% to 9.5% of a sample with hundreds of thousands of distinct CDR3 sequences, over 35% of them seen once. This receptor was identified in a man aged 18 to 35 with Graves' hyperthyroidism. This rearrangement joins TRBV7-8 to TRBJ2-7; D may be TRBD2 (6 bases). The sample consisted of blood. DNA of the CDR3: TGTACCAGCAGCTTCGGACGGGAGAACGAGCAGTACTTC. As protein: CTSSFGRENEQYF. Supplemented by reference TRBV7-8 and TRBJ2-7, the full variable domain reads GAGVSQSPRYKVAKRGQDVALRCDPISGHVSLFWYQQALGQGPEFLTYFQNEAQLDKSGLPSDRFFAERPEGSVSTLKIQRTQQEDSAVYLCTSSFGRENEQYFGPGTRLTVT.